This T cell receptor (beta chain) stems from a study of response to subunit inactivated influenza vaccine. This clonotype was seen only a few times. Its antigen is as yet unknown. The ends were cut back, 1 base at V and 2 bases at J, with 11 bases in the middle. Per the germline V gene, CDR1 is SEHNR and CDR2 is FQNEAQ (reference sequence). This CDR3 has 15 amino acids. TCRdb processed the RT-PCR reads anew with MiXCR; each CDR3 protein has one entry. Of around 790,000 distinct CDR3 sequences listed, over 20% were seen once; the top ten hold about 9.4%. Study results and limitations: Authors proposed each seasonal influenza vaccination draws in few new T cells.

The sequenced sample was PBMCs from blood, obtained about 5 days after vaccination. The chain uses TRBV7-9 and TRBJ1-2; D is unresolved. The origin of this receptor is a man over 45 who received an inactivated influenza vaccine. CDR3 amino acids: CASSLGAPENYGYTF. In nucleotides, the CDR3 is TGTGCCAGCAGCTTAGGGGCACCAGAGAACTATGGCTACACCTTC.